These 13 T cell receptor beta chains were all obtained from the same sample, sequenced in a study of cytomegalovirus exposure and HLA in healthy donors. The primer mix had 60 Vbeta and 13 Jbeta primers. This table comes from immunoSEQ multiplex PCR, and its TCRdb copy is limited to in-frame clones, with some not included. This table has about 150,000 clones, roughly 10% appearing once. Sequences were obtained from PBMCs. Source of these receptors: a man in his forties or fifties in good health and CMV-seronegative.

The V and J genes are TRBV14 and TRBJ1-1; perhaps TRBD1 as D (6 bases). The CDR3 sequence is 13 residues long. V was shortened by 3 bases and J by 6 bases, with 11 bases between the two germline ends. Germline V gives CDR1 SGHDN, CDR2 FVKESK. This chain's CDR3 is CASSHRQAPEAFF. In DNA form, the CDR3 reads TGTGCCAGCAGCCACCGACAGGCCCCTGAAGCTTTCTTT.

The V call is TRBV10-3, the J call TRBJ2-7, with 7 positions matching TRBD2. The CDR3 runs to 14 residues. V gave up 0 bases and J gave up 2 bases; unmatched junction bases: 1. Per the germline V gene, CDR1 is ENHRY and CDR2 is SYGVKD. This CDR3 reads CAISESGGTYEQYF. Written as DNA, the CDR3 is TGTGCCATCAGTGAGTCCGGGGGGACCTACGAGCAGTACTTC.

A few counts support this clone. The junction departs from the called germline gene at one end, perhaps through a read error. V gene TRBV7-7 combines with J gene TRBJ2-3; possible D gene TRBD2, 5 bases. The CDR3 has 13 amino acids. Germline CDR1 SSHAT, CDR2 FNYEAQ (reference sequence). The CDR3 sequence: CASSLAEGDTQYF. CDR3 bases: TGTGCTAGCAGCTTAGCCGAGGGTGATACGCAGTATTTT. Drawing the rest from reference TRBV7-7 and TRBJ2-3, the complete variable domain is GAGVSQSPRYKVTKRGQDVTLRCDPISSHATLYWYQQALGQGPEFLTYFNYEAQPDKSGLPSDRFSAERPEGSISTLTIQRTEQRDSAMYRCASSLAEGDTQYFGPGTRLTVL.

The genes are TRBV19 and TRBJ2-2; possibly TRBD1 for D (5 bases). The germline V gene has CDR1 LNHDA and CDR2 SQIVND (reference sequence). Deletions cut 4 bases from V and 5 bases from J, with 5 bases between. The CDR3 consists of 12 residues. CDR3 nucleotides: TGTGCCAGTAGTACAGGGACCGGGGAGCTGTTTTTT. This sequence encodes CASSTGTGELFF.

The V call is TRBV18, the J call TRBJ1-2; a possible D gene is TRBD1 (6 bases). The CDR3 has 13 amino acids. Trimming cost V 6 bases and J 3 bases, with 11 bases left between them. CDR1 and CDR2 from the germline V gene are KGHSH and LQKENI. This CDR3 reads CASSLDRHYGYTF. CDR3 sequence (DNA): TGTGCCAGCTCTTTGGACAGACACTATGGCTACACCTTC.

This clone was seen a few times. V usage is TRBV18 and J usage is TRBJ1-3; D perhaps matches TRBD1 (5 bases). Trimming removed 3 bases from V and 2 bases from J, with 14 bases in between. Germline lookup yields CDR1 KGHSH and CDR2 LQKENI. This CDR3 is 16 amino acids long. CDR3 region: CASSPQLDRAGNTIYF. CDR3 DNA: TGTGCCAGCTCACCCCAACTCGACAGAGCTGGAAACACCATATATTTT.

J is TRBJ2-2 and V is TRBV11-3, with TRBD2 matching 9 bases. The CDR3 is made up of 15 amino acids. Germline values: CDR1 SGHNT, CDR2 YENEEA. Losses at the gene ends were 3 bases for V and 6 bases for J; bases not matched to a gene: 5. Here the CDR3 DNA reads TGTGCCAGCAGCTTTAGCGGGAGTATGGCCGGGGAGCTGTTTTTT. Its protein is CASSFSGSMAGELFF.

This rearrangement joins TRBV6-5 to TRBJ2-1; 10 bases are a match to TRBD2. The ends lost 10 bases at V and 6 bases at J; junction bases unmatched: 3. This CDR3 contains 12 residues. The germline gives CDR1 MNHEY, CDR2 SVGAGI. The CDR3: CATRTSGNEQFF. CDR3 in DNA: TGTGCCACCAGGACTAGCGGCAATGAGCAGTTCTTC.

This clone came up a few times. V usage is TRBV4-2 and J usage is TRBJ2-2, with 10 nucleotides matching TRBD2. The CDR3 consists of 17 residues. CDR1 is LGHNA and CDR2 is YNFKEQ in the germline V gene. The trim removed 0 bases at V and 3 bases at J, leaving 4 bases unmatched. This chain's CDR3 is CASSQDTSGDYTGELFF. CDR3 nucleotide sequence: TGTGCCAGCAGCCAAGATACTAGCGGGGACTACACCGGGGAGCTGTTTTTT.

The chain uses TRBV5-6 and TRBJ2-7; 9 positions match TRBD2. CDR3 length: 15 residues. CDR1 SGHDT and CDR2 YYEEEE come from the germline V gene. The V gene end was trimmed by 2 bases and the J gene end by 5 bases; junction bases not matched to a gene: 8. The CDR3 DNA follows: TGTGCCAGCAGCTTTCCGCGGGGGGGTCGGAACGAGCAGTACTTC. Translated, it gives CASSFPRGGRNEQYF.

CDR3 sequence reads: CASSFSRETQYF. The CDR3 DNA follows: TGCGCCAGCAGCTTTTCGCGAGAAACCCAGTACTTC. The chain uses TRBV5-1 and TRBJ2-5; D unclear. This CDR3 is 12 amino acids long. Trimming cost V 2 bases and J 8 bases, with 10 bases left between them. Germline V gene data show CDR1 as SGHRS and CDR2 as YFSETQ.

The chain joins TRBV28 to TRBJ2-7; 11 nucleotides align to TRBD1. V lost 8 bases and J lost 4; bases outside the gene matches: 4. CDR1 MDHEN and CDR2 SYDVKM come from the germline V gene. The CDR3 length is 13 residues. Here the CDR3 DNA reads TGTGCCAGCTGGGGACAGGGGGTATACGAGCAGTACTTC. Amino acids: CASWGQGVYEQYF.

J is TRBJ1-5 and V is TRBV6-1; tentatively, D is TRBD1 (6 bases). The germline V gene has CDR1 MNHNS and CDR2 SASEGT. This CDR3 contains 14 residues. V was pared by 6 bases and J by 4 bases, with 13 bases between. The CDR3 DNA follows: TGTGCCAGCAGAGAGGGGGTTTGGAATCAGCCCCAGCATTTT. Translation gives CASREGVWNQPQHF.